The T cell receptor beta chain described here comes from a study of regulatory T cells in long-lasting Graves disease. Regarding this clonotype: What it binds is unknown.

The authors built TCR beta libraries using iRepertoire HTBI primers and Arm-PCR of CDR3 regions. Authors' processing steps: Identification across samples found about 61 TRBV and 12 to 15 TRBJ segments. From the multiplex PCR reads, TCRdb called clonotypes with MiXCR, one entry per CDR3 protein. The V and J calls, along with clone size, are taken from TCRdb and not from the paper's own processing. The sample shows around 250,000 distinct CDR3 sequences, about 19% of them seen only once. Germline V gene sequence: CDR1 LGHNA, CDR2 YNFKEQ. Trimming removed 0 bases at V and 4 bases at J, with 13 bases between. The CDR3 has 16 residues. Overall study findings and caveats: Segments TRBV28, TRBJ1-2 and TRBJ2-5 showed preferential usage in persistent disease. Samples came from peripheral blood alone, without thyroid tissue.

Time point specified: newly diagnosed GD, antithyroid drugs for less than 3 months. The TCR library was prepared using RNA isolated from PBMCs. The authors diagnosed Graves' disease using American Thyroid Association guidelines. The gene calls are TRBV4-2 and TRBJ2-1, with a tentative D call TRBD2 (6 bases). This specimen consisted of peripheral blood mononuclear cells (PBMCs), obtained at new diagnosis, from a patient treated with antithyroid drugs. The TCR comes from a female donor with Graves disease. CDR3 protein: CASSQEGASVYNEQFF. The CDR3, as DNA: TGTGCCAGCAGCCAAGAAGGTGCTAGCGTTTACAATGAGCAGTTCTTC.